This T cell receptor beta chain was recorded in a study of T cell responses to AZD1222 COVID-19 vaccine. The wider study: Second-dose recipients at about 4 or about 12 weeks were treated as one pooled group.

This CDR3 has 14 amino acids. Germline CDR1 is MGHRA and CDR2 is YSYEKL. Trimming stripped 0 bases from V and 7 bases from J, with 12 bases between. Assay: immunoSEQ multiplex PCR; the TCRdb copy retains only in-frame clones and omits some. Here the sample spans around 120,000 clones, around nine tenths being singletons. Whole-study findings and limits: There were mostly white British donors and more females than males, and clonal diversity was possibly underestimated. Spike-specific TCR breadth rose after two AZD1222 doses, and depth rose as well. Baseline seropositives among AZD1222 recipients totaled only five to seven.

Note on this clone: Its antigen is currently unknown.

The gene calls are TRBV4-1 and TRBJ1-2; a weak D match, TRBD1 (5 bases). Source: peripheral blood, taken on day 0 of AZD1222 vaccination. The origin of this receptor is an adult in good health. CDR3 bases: TGCGCCAGCAGCCAAGATGAAGGGGTCGGTGGCTACACCTTC. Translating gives CASSQDEGVGGYTF.